The T cell receptor (beta chain) described here comes from a study of T cell responses to AZD1222 COVID-19 vaccine. Regarding the study as a whole: After the peak T cell response, and only then, were repertoires sampled. Close to half of spike-specific TCRs reportedly recognize unmutated variant regions. Donors were largely white British and mainly female; clonal diversity was possibly underestimated.

Details on this clone: No antigen is known for it.

Only in-frame clones appear in the TCRdb table, and some are missing; sequencing was by immunoSEQ multiplex PCR. The sample contains around 100,000 clones, around 91% of which appear only once. The sequences come from peripheral blood, collected on day 0 of AZD1222 vaccination. The sequence derives from an adult in good health.

This chain's CDR3 is CASSPNIARGLSGNTIYF. CDR3 bases: TGTGCCAGCTCACCGAATATCGCCAGGGGCCTCTCTGGAAACACCATATATTTT. The rearrangement joins TRBV18 to TRBJ1-3, with D perhaps TRBD1 (6 bases). Per germline, CDR1 KGHSH and CDR2 LQKENI. The length of the CDR3 is 18 residues. Trimming removed 3 bases at V and 0 bases at J, with 18 bases between.